This T cell receptor beta chain was sequenced during a study of human T cells and chemical hapten exposure. TCRdb reprocessed the RACE reads with MiXCR, giving one entry per CDR3 protein. The sample consists of a few hundred thousand distinct CDR3 sequences, about 6% of them appearing once. The time point here: patch test 2, 6 weeks after DPC sensitization. The treatment: therapeutic diphenylcyclopropenone sensitization with weekly scalp DPC. V was pared by 3 bases and J by 6 bases, with 10 bases between. The germline V gene has CDR1 SGHDT and CDR2 YYEEEE. CDR3 length equals 13 residues. The source was whole blood, collected in connection with sensitization to the hapten diphenylcyclopropenone (DPC). The TCR comes from a young woman with alopecia areata. Some clones in this sample may be carry-over from other donors' samples. The chain joins TRBV5-6 to TRBJ1-5; D unclear. The CDR3 sequence: CASSWGGSQPQHF. As DNA, the CDR3 is TGTGCCAGCAGCTGGGGTGGCTCTCAGCCCCAGCATTTT.